This TCR beta chain originates from a study of cytomegalovirus exposure and HLA in healthy donors. PCR used 60 Vbeta primers and 13 Jbeta primers. The table came from immunoSEQ multiplex PCR; TCRdb's copy has only in-frame clones and leaves some out. The profile shows over 120,000 clones, more than 7.5% of them singletons. As for the donors, each was a healthy bone marrow donor. The sequence came from a man between 50 and 59 years old in good health and CMV-seronegative. The source material was PBMCs.

The CDR3 spells CASSLAAGVYTDTQYF. The CDR3 DNA reads as TGTGCCAGCAGCCTGGCAGCGGGAGTTTACACAGATACGCAGTATTTT. This chain links TRBV5-5 with TRBJ2-3; 8 bases are shared with TRBD2. V dropped 4 bases and J dropped 2; count of bases not matched to a gene: 9. The germline gives CDR1 SGHKS, CDR2 YYEKEE (reference sequence). The CDR3 loop spans 16 amino acids.